This T cell receptor beta chain was identified during a study of T cell clonality in common variable immunodeficiency. The study, taken as a whole, reports: Shared TCRbeta clones were fewer between CVID subjects than controls. The cause of increased CVID clonality remains unclear without subpopulation sequencing. Common variable immunodeficiency TCR beta sequences reportedly had fewer deletions and N-nucleotide insertions.

This table comes from immunoSEQ multiplex PCR, and its TCRdb copy is limited to in-frame clones, with some not included. The specimen has tens of thousands of clones, none found just once. The V end lost 3 bases, the J end lost 1 base, and 9 bases lay between the germline ends. The CDR3 has 13 amino acids. Germline V lookup: CDR1 DFQATT, CDR2 SNEGSKA (reference sequence). Ten or more counts support this clone. Its specificity is unknown. The DNA ends 3 residues before the CDR3 does, and the rest of the CDR3 is filled in from the germline J gene. Sample: peripheral blood mononuclear cells. The sequence was obtained from a human donor with common variable immunodeficiency. The chain has TRBV20-1 and TRBJ1-1; D unclear. CDR3 region: CSASGRPNTEAFF. The CDR3 bases that were read are TGCAGTGCTAGTGGCAGGCCGAACACTGAA.